Only a few counts were recorded for the clone carrying this T cell receptor (beta chain). Germline V gene sequence: CDR1 DFQATT, CDR2 SNEGSKA (reference sequence). V lost 4 bases and J lost 5; bases outside the gene matches: 11. This CDR3 spans 16 amino acids. For each sample, template was around 650 ng of bulk tumor genomic DNA. Every primary tumor yielded several biopsies, spaced far apart, that were taken during surgery. Before undergoing curative surgery, patients had newly diagnosed non-small cell lung cancer that was untreated. Amplification of TCR beta CDR3 was performed by multiplex PCR with 32 V and 13 J primers. TCRdb recomputed calls from the multiplex PCR reads with MiXCR, one row per CDR3 protein. The sample carries roughly 13,000 distinct CDR3 sequences, roughly 22% recorded once. These data originate in a study of immune heterogeneity within non-small cell lung tumors. Study-level information: Of all tumors, several turned out to be squamous cell carcinomas, roughly 10 were non-squamous carcinomas and 1 was not otherwise specified.

What was sequenced was lung tumor tissue. The receptor's source is a man aged 60-69 years with non-small cell lung cancer. The V gene is TRBV20-1, the J gene TRBJ2-1, with TRBD1 matching 10 bases. The CDR3 is CSATWAGQGSDNEQFF. For the CDR3, the DNA is TGCAGTGCTACTTGGGCGGGACAGGGGTCAGACAATGAGCAGTTCTTC.